This T cell receptor beta chain appears in the sequencing data of a study of blood T cell repertoires in COVID-19. Study summary: Samples came from the United States, Italy and Spain, spanning acute and convalescent COVID-19. T cells, B-cell-depleted T cells, or PBMCs provided the cDNA or gDNA that served as material.

In the original workflow: Estimation of nucleated cell counts was performed using reference gene primer amplification. This table comes from immunoSEQ multiplex PCR, and its TCRdb copy is limited to in-frame clones, with some not included. V and J calls and clone size are as listed in that table; D and trimming were resolved from the DNA. This table holds about 300,000 clones, around 86% found once. J was trimmed by 2 bases and V by 5 bases; bases with no gene match: 2. Germline loops: CDR1 MNHEY, CDR2 SVGAGI. The CDR3 runs 14 residues. Comments on this clone: Other DNA sequences in this specimen translate into the identical CDR3.

The J gene is TRBJ2-7, the V gene TRBV6-5, with TRBD1 matching over 11 bases. The sequencing input was PBMCs or T cells enriched from blood (not recorded which). The receptor was isolated from a man in his 60s who had recovered from COVID-19. In nucleotides, the CDR3 is TGTGCCAGCAGTCCGGGACAGGGGGCCTACGAGCAGTACTTC. Translated: CASSPGQGAYEQYF.